Described below is a single TCR beta chain sequence and its context. Which antigen it targets is not known. No base quality values were provided; no much bigger clone lies one nucleotide off. According to the germline V gene, CDR1 reads SGHDT and CDR2 reads YYEEEE. The V end gives up 3 bases and the J end 1 base, leaving 3 bases in the junction not matched to a gene. From cysteine to phenylalanine, the CDR3 is 14 amino acids long. Left in the record is the CDR3 DNA by itself, 42 bases read in frame from the first base. Participants in the prospective study were enrolled through a virtual design, were aged about 18 to 100 years, and lived in 24 United States geographic areas. Cohort assignment in the prospective study relied on participant-reported clinical history from a screening survey and a study questionnaire. Exposed participants were defined as having been in contact with someone with a PCR-confirmed or clinician-diagnosed COVID-19 case within 2 weeks of study entry. Mobile phlebotomists in the prospective study collected whole blood, serum and a nasopharyngeal or oropharyngeal swab from every participant. Additional blood draws and questionnaires over an approximately two-month period could optionally be provided by prospective study participants. Prospective study blood samples were shipped either frozen or at room temperature before DNA extraction.

The entry originates in a study of blood T cell repertoires in COVID-19 (dated by TCRdb to 2019 to 2021). In the study overall: Samples covering the acute and convalescent phases of COVID-19 were provided by collaborators in the United States, Italy and Spain. HLA class I and class II types, where available, came from metadata supplied by the sample provider rather than from assay-based typing. The dataset comprised deeply sampled blood TCRbeta repertoires from subjects exposed to, actively infected with, or recovered from COVID-19. The samples were drawn from the first 160 participants of the ongoing ImmuneRACE study and from 1,254 subjects provided by 6 global collaborators. The prospective study material was composed of cDNA or gDNA derived from T cells, B-cell-depleted T cells, or PBMCs. The repertoires were released in a freely available public database intended as a resource for research on the immune response to SARS-CoV-2. Sample metadata almost always included a de-identified subject ID, COVID-19 status, age in years and sex.

The immunoSEQ Assay, a bias-controlled multiplex PCR, was used to amplify TCRbeta CDR3 regions from genomic DNA. The source study handled its data this way. The number of nucleated cells in each sample was estimated by amplification of reference gene primers within the assay. To quantify the absolute abundance of each unique TCRbeta CDR3 rearrangement, sequence reads were collapsed and filtered. For each sample, productive Simpson clonality was calculated as the square root of Simpson's diversity index over productive rearrangements. TCRdb took this table from immuneACCESS and kept in-frame rearrangements with V and J called. Such tables lack part of the clones; where checked against another copy, unresolved V genes explain under half of the gap, and the rest is unexplained. V and J calls and clone size are copied from that table; D and trimming were computed from the DNA. Present in this sample are about 200,000 clones, around 83% of which were seen just once. Clones ranked in the top ten supply roughly 3.2% of the sample.

Summary of the overall study and its limitations: How much clinical and demographic metadata was included differed by source and by participant, and the metadata was provided uncurated.

Sequencing was carried out using PBMCs or T cells enriched from blood (not recorded which). This sequence uses TRBV5-6 and TRBJ1-1; TRBD1 aligns with 7 central bases. This receptor was identified in a woman in her 30s who had been exposed to COVID-19. The base sequence is TGTGCCAGCAGCTGGGACAGAAAGAACACTGAAGCTTTCTTT. This codes for CASSWDRKNTEAFF.